This TCR beta chain is drawn from a study of post-analysis software for immune sequencing data. Whole-study findings and limits: In patients, roughly 5 TRBV segments were more frequent than in controls, with TRBV5-6, TRBV5-1 and TRBV20-1 among them. Multiple sclerosis was associated with a significant reduction in normalized Chao1 diversity relative to controls. Clustering by F measure revealed strong co-clustering among samples prepared together in one batch.

The CDR3 runs 15 residues. V dropped 8 bases and J dropped 6 bases, with 20 bases sitting between them. Germline V gives CDR1 MNHEY, CDR2 SVGEGT. Researchers reported that TCR beta cDNA libraries carried unique molecular identifiers. T cells, roughly 1 to 10 million of them, yielded 500,000 to 600,000 cDNA molecules. TCRdb reprocessed the PCR reads with MiXCR, giving one entry per CDR3 protein. The top ten hold roughly 4.5% of the sample, which has 700,000 to 900,000 distinct CDR3 sequences, around 42% seen once. Details on this clonotype: Its antigen is not known.

The chain uses TRBV6-2 or TRBV6-3 and TRBJ2-1; D call uncertain. This clonotype was obtained from a girl aged 5-17 years with multiple sclerosis. The specimen was blood. In DNA, the CDR3 is TGTGCCAGCTTAGACGGACCGAAAAAGAGCAATGAGCAGTTCTTC. Residues: CASLDGPKKSNEQFF.